This TCR beta chain was found in a study of T-cell reconstitution after alpha-beta-depleted transplantation in children. The CDR3 loop spans 15 amino acids. Unique molecular identifiers were incorporated into the prepared TCRbeta library. TCRdb used MiXCR to reprocess the PCR reads, holding one entry per CDR3 protein. This sample has more than 85,000 distinct CDR3 sequences, with 9% to 12% found just once. The source material was PBMCs from the stem cell graft donor, sampled from the stem cell graft. The chain has TRBV21-1 and TRBJ2-7; the D call of TRBD1 is as the table states it, not checked on the DNA. TRBV21-1 is noted as a pseudogene. The source of this sequence is a human donor who donated a stem cell graft to a child with acute lymphoblastic leukemia. CDR3 region: CATGQGLTLSYEQYF. Here the CDR3 DNA reads TGTGCCACCGGACAGGGGCTCACCCTTTCCTACGAGCAGTACTTC.